This T cell receptor (beta chain) was found in a study of monozygotic twins with inflammatory bowel disease. Study conclusions and caveats: Support for a single strong signal or clonotype associated with IBD was absent. Added variability in patient repertoires may stem from differing immunosuppressive treatments. Diversity of TCRbeta measured by inverse Simpson was lower in IBD patients than in healthy co-twins.

TCRdb re-called the 5' RACE reads; one entry per CDR3 protein, DNA not given. Here the sample table reports 400,000 to 500,000 distinct CDR3 sequences. With regard to this clonotype: What it binds is not known.

Total RNA was isolated from whole blood without T cell sorting. The germline gives CDR1 LNHDA, CDR2 SQIVND (reference sequence). CDR3 length: 15 amino acids. The TCR comes from a human donor with ulcerative colitis or Crohn's disease, or a healthy co-twin of an affected twin (not recorded which). The rearrangement joins TRBV19 to TRBJ2-1; TCRdb's D gene call, TRBD2, goes unchecked for lack of DNA. The sample was blood. CDR3 residues: CASARRGAFYNEQFF. Together with reference TRBV19 and TRBJ2-1, the CDR3 gives the full variable domain: DGGITQSPKYLFRKEGQNVTLSCEQNLNHDAMYWYRQDPGQGLRLIYYSQIVNDFQKGDIAEGYSVSREKKESFPLTVTSAQKNPTAFYLCASARRGAFYNEQFFGPGTRLTVL.